The source of this T cell receptor beta chain is a study of cytomegalovirus exposure and HLA in healthy donors. Use of 60 Vbeta and 13 Jbeta primers characterized the PCR. This table comes from immunoSEQ multiplex PCR, and its TCRdb copy is limited to in-frame clones, with some not included. This sample carries 100,000 to 140,000 clones, roughly 82% of them seen once, and the ten largest clones take about 2.5%. Healthy bone marrow donors made up the cohort. The ends lost 3 bases at V and 4 bases at J; junction bases unmatched: 3. Germline loops: CDR1 MNHEY, CDR2 SVGAGI. CDR3 length: 15 amino acids. The origin of this receptor is a man aged 25 to 40 in good health and CMV-seropositive. The chain is built from TRBV6-5 and TRBJ2-2, with 9 positions matching TRBD1. The sequenced sample was PBMCs. The CDR3 DNA follows: TGTGCCAGCAGTTATACGACAGGGGGCACCGGGGAGCTGTTTTTT. Translation gives CASSYTTGGTGELFF.